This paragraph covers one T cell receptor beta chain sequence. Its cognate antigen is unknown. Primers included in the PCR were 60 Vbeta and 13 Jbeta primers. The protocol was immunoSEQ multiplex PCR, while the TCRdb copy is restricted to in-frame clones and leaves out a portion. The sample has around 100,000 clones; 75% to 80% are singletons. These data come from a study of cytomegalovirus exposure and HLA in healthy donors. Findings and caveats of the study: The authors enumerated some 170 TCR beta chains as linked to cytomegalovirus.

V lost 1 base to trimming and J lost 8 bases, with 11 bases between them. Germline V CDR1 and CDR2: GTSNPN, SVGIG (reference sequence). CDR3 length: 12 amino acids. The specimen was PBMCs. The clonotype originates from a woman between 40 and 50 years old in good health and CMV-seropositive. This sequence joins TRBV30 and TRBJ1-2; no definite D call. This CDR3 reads CAWSEVFGGYTF. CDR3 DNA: TGTGCCTGGAGTGAAGTATTTGGCGGCTACACCTTC. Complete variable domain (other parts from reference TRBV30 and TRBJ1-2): SQTIHQWPATLVQPVGSPLSLECTVEGTSNPNLYWYRQAAGRGLQLLFYSVGIGQISSEVPQNLSASRPQDRQFILSSKKLLLSDSGFYLCAWSEVFGGYTFGSGTRLTVV.